This entry is about one TCR beta chain. Its antigen is as yet unknown. A junction boundary mismatches the germline segment, possibly from a read error. This sample was taken from a study of breast tumors, draining lymph nodes, adjacent tissues. Study outcomes and limitations: The lymph node origin of tumor T cells was framed as consistent with a hypothesis, not demonstrated. Luminal-like breast cancer showed significantly higher tumor–nontumor repertoire similarity than basal-like.

Germline V gene data show CDR1 as DFQATT and CDR2 as SNEGSKA (reference sequence). The CDR3 contains 20 residues. MiXCR, applied by TCRdb to the multiplex PCR reads, yields one record per CDR3 protein. The sample has about 53,000 distinct CDR3 sequences, roughly 41% seen once. This chain connects TRBV20-1 to TRBJ2-2, with a possible D match to TRBD2 (6 bases). The sequenced sample was breast tumor tissue. This clonotype was sampled from a female donor with breast cancer. Some clones in this sample may be carry-over from other donors' samples. The CDR3 sequence is CSARNRCLCAGRMAHRGAVF. CDR3 DNA sequence: TGCAGTGCTAGGAATCGTTGCCTCTGTGCGGGGAGGATGGCGCACCGGGGAGCTGTTTTT.